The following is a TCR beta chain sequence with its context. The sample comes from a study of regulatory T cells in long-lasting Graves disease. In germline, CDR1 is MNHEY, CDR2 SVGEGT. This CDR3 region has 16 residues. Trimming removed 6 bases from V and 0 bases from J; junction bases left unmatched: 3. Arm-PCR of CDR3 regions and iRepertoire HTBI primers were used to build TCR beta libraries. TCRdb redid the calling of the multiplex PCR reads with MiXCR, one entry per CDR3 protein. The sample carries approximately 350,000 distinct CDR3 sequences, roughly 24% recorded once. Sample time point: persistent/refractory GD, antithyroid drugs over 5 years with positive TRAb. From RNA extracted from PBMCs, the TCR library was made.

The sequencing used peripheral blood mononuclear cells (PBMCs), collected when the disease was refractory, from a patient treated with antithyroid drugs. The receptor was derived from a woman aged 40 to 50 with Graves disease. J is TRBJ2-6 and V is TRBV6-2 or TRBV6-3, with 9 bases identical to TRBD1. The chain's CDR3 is CASRGQGNSGANVLTF. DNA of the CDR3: TGTGCCAGCAGGGGACAGGGAAACTCTGGGGCCAACGTCCTGACTTTC.